This T cell receptor (beta chain) was sequenced in a study of T cells after yellow fever vaccination. MiXCR was run by TCRdb on the 5' RACE reads, yielding one entry per CDR3 protein. The sample consists of some 560,000 distinct CDR3 sequences, roughly a sixth of them appearing once. This clonotype was detected only a few times. Its target is unknown. Findings and limits, study-wide: The study found a weaker secondary response that peaked faster, day 5 versus 15.

The CDR3 is made up of 15 amino acids. Trimming took 6 bases from V and 7 from J, leaving 16 bases between them. The germline CDR1 and CDR2 sequences are SGHTA and FQGNSA. The V gene is TRBV7-2, the J gene TRBJ1-6; D remains unclear. The receptor comes from a man aged 18-30 years who received the YFV17D yellow fever vaccine. The material was PBMCs, obtained about 5 days after the first yellow fever vaccination. CDR3 residues: CASSLDQADNSPLHF. Written as DNA, the CDR3 is TGTGCCAGCAGTCTGGACCAAGCCGACAATTCACCCCTCCACTTT.